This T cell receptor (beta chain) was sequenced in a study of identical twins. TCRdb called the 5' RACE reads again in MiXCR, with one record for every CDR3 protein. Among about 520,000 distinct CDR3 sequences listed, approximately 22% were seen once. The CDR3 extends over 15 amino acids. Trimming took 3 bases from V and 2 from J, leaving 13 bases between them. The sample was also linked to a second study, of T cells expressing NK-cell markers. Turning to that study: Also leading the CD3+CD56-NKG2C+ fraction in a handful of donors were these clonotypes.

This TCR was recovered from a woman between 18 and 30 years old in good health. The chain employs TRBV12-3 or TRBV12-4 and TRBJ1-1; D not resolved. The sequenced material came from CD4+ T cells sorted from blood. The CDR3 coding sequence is TGTGCCAGCAGTTTCGCGGGATACCGAAACACTGAAGCTTTCTTT. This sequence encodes CASSFAGYRNTEAFF.